The 21 T cell receptor beta chains reported below all come from one sample, sequenced in a study of blood T cell repertoires in COVID-19. Profiling relied on immunoSEQ multiplex PCR, and the TCRdb table lists in-frame clones only, not all of them. The data hold about 78,000 clones, with more than 70% observed a single time. Sequencing used peripheral blood. The receptors were sampled from a man between 65 and 85 years old with active or convalescent COVID-19.

V is TRBV3-1 (or the pseudogene TRBV3-2) and J is TRBJ1-5, with D possibly being TRBD1 (5 bases). The CDR3 has 14 residues. V gave up 2 bases and J gave up 6 bases, with 11 bases separating them. Germline CDR1 LGHDT, CDR2 YNNKEL (reference sequence). The CDR3 spells CASSQRRGGQPQHF. The CDR3 region has the DNA TGTGCCAGCAGCCAACGGAGGGGTGGTCAGCCCCAGCATTTT.

The chain's CDR3 is CASSFRSNEKLFF. The CDR3 DNA follows: TGCGCCAGCAGCTTCAGGTCTAATGAAAAACTGTTTTTT. V is TRBV5-1 and J is TRBJ1-4; no reliable D call. V was cut by 2 bases and J by 3 bases, with 5 bases left in between. CDR1 and CDR2 from the germline V gene are SGHRS and YFSETQ. The CDR3 covers 13 residues.

The chain couples TRBV30 to TRBJ2-2, with D possibly being TRBD1 (6 bases). Germline CDR1 GTSNPN, CDR2 SVGIG (reference sequence). This CDR3 comprises 14 residues. The V gene lost 3 bases and the J gene lost 5 bases, with 13 bases spanning the gap. CDR3 DNA: TGTGCCTGGAGCCAGGGGCTGGGTACCGGGGAGCTGTTTTTT. Translating gives CAWSQGLGTGELFF.

This sequence joins TRBV10-2 and TRBJ2-3; D ambiguous. The CDR3 runs 14 residues. V shed 6 bases and J shed 1 base, with 11 bases lying between them. Germline V gene data show CDR1 as WSHSY and CDR2 as SAAADI. The CDR3 DNA sequence: TGCGCCAGCAGGAACCCTCCGGGCACAGATACGCAGTATTTT. It translates to CASRNPPGTDTQYF.

CDR3 region: CASSPLDTSNEKLFF. CDR3 DNA sequence: TGTGCCAGCAGTCCCCTAGACACTAGTAATGAAAAACTGTTTTTT. The V call is TRBV6-5, the J call TRBJ1-4, with no clear D. The length of the CDR3 is 15 residues. V lost 5 bases and J lost 4, with 14 bases in between. Per the germline V gene, CDR1 is MNHEY and CDR2 is SVGAGI.

The chain employs TRBV5-1 and TRBJ1-1, with TRBD1 identical over 10 bases. Germline CDR1 and CDR2: SGHRS and YFSETQ. With V trimmed by 5 bases and J by 2 bases, 6 bases remained unmatched. The CDR3 has 15 residues. CDR3 DNA: TGCGCCAGCAGTCGACCGACAGGGGGCAACACTGAAGCTTTCTTT. Protein: CASSRPTGGNTEAFF.

A single count supports this clone. The chain carries TRBV25-1 and TRBJ1-2, with a tentative D call TRBD1 (6 bases). The CDR3 runs 14 residues. V lost 6 bases and J lost 7, with 18 bases in between. Germline V gene data show CDR1 as MGHDK and CDR2 as SYGVNS. The CDR3 sequence: CASRGVGTSFGYTF. DNA for the CDR3: TGTGCCAGCAGGGGCGTCGGGACATCTTTTGGCTACACCTTC.

The chain joins TRBV11-2 to TRBJ1-1; tentatively, D is TRBD1 (6 bases). Looked up from germline, CDR1 is SGHAT and CDR2 is FQNNGV. The CDR3 runs to 13 residues. Trimming left V 5 bases short and J 1 base short, with 8 bases between. The DNA for the CDR3 is TGTGCCAGCAGCCTACAGGGGAACACTGAAGCTTTCTTT. Translation gives CASSLQGNTEAFF.

The rearrangement joins TRBV6-1 to TRBJ2-7, with 11 positions matching TRBD2. CDR1 MNHNS and CDR2 SASEGT come from the germline V gene. V dropped 0 bases and J dropped 6; count of bases not matched to a gene: 7. The CDR3 runs to 16 residues. Written as DNA, the CDR3 is TGTGCCAGCAGTGAAGCTGCGCTAGCGGGAGGATTCGAGCAGTACTTC. Residues: CASSEAALAGGFEQYF.

This clone has a handful of counts. The V and J genes are TRBV11-2 and TRBJ2-7, with D tentatively TRBD2 (7 bases). This CDR3 has 15 residues. Trimming cost V 4 bases and J 6 bases, with 19 bases left between them. Germline assignment: CDR1 SGHAT and CDR2 FQNNGV. The CDR3 nucleotides read TGTGCCAGCAGCTACCGGACGGGGGGCCAGGGCGAGCAGTACTTC. This sequence encodes CASSYRTGGQGEQYF.

This chain connects TRBV11-2 to TRBJ2-1, with 9 bases identical to TRBD1. Unmatched junction bases numbered 9, after V lost 5 bases and J lost 10 bases. Germline values: CDR1 SGHAT, CDR2 FQNNGV. The CDR3 has 14 amino acids. In DNA form, the CDR3 reads TGTGCCAGCAGCCTTCGGACAGGGGCTAACGAGCAGTTCTTC. Translated, it gives CASSLRTGANEQFF.

V and J are TRBV6-1 and TRBJ2-5, with 11 bases aligning to TRBD2. CDR1 and CDR2 (germline): MNHNS, SASEGT. J lost 1 base, V lost 4 bases, and 5 bases had no gene match. The CDR3 length is 16 residues. Here the CDR3 DNA reads TGTGCCAGCAGTGTCATTAGCGGGGGGGTCCAAGAGACCCAGTACTTC. This encodes CASSVISGGVQETQYF.

This sequence joins TRBV6-5 and TRBJ2-7, with D maybe TRBD2 (5 bases). V was cut by 5 bases and J by 2 bases, with 10 bases left in between. The germline V gene has CDR1 MNHEY and CDR2 SVGAGI. This CDR3 has 13 residues. Here the CDR3 DNA reads TGTGCCAGCAGTAAAACTAGAACCTACGAGCAGTACTTC. Its translation: CASSKTRTYEQYF.

This chain joins TRBV5-4 and TRBJ2-5; the match to TRBD2 covers 8 bases. Per the germline V gene, CDR1 is SGHNT and CDR2 is YYREEE (reference sequence). V dropped 2 bases and J dropped 5; count of bases not matched to a gene: 5. This CDR3 spans 14 amino acids. CDR3 nucleotide sequence: TGTGCCAGCAGCTTTGCGGGGGGAGGGGAGACCCAGTACTTC. Its translation: CASSFAGGGETQYF.

The V call is TRBV5-4, the J call TRBJ1-1, with no clear D. Between the trimmed V and J ends, which lost 0 bases and 1 base, there was a span of 10 bases. CDR3 length: 15 residues. From germline, CDR1 is SGHNT and CDR2 YYREEE (reference sequence). CDR3 sequence (DNA): TGTGCCAGCAGCTTGGGAGGAAAACAGAACACTGAAGCTTTCTTT. Protein: CASSLGGKQNTEAFF.

V and J are TRBV19 and TRBJ1-5; 7 positions agree with TRBD1. The CDR3 is 15 residues long. The germline CDR1 and CDR2 sequences are LNHDA and SQIVND (reference sequence). The V gene end was trimmed by 6 bases and the J gene end by 4 bases; junction bases not matched to a gene: 9. The CDR3 DNA is TGTGCCAGTAGCCGGGACAGTTCAACTAATCAGCCCCAGCATTTT. This gives the protein CASSRDSSTNQPQHF.

V and J are TRBV12-5 and TRBJ1-5, with D unclear. The germline CDR1 and CDR2 sequences are LGHNT and FRNRAP. This CDR3 contains 13 residues. V was shortened by 4 bases and J by 7 bases, with 11 bases between the two germline ends. CDR3 DNA: TGTGCTAGTGGTTCCGGGATGAGCCAGCCCCAGCATTTT. Protein: CASGSGMSQPQHF.

This clone has more than one count but fewer than ten. One end of the junction does not line up with germline, which may come from a read error. V gene TRBV30 combines with J gene TRBJ1-1; 8 nucleotides agree with TRBD1. Per the germline V gene, CDR1 is GTSNPN and CDR2 is SVGIG (reference sequence). CDR3 length: 13 amino acids. CDR3 sequence (DNA): TGTGCCTCCCGGACAGGGATGAAAACTGAAGCTTTCTTT. Translation: CASRTGMKTEAFF. Variable domain in full (rest from reference TRBV30 and TRBJ1-1): SQTIHQWPATLVQPVGSPLSLECTVEGTSNPNLYWYRQAAGRGLQLLFYSVGIGQISSEVPQNLSASRPQDRQFILSSKKLLLSDSGFYLCASRTGMKTEAFFGQGTRLTVV.

This clone was recorded only once. V and J are TRBV29-1 and TRBJ1-1, with D perhaps matching TRBD1 (5 bases). The CDR3 is made up of 15 amino acids. Trimming stripped 7 bases from V and 0 bases from J, with 18 bases between. In germline, CDR1 is SQVTM, CDR2 ANQGSEA. Here the CDR3 DNA reads TGCAGCGCGACCATGGGGGGACCGATGAACACTGAAGCTTTCTTT. Encoded protein: CSATMGGPMNTEAFF.

The count of this clone is one. The chain carries TRBV9 and TRBJ2-1, with TRBD2 matching 11 bases. V lost 0 bases to trimming and J lost 4 bases; unmatched junction nucleotides: 6. This CDR3 has 17 amino acids. Germline CDR1 SGDLS, CDR2 YYNGEE. CDR3 nucleotides: TGTGCCAGCAGCGTAGAGGTGGGGACTAGCGGATACAATGAGCAGTTCTTC. It encodes CASSVEVGTSGYNEQFF.

The rearrangement uses TRBV28 and TRBJ1-1; 11 bases fit TRBD1. V shed 9 bases and J 8 bases; nucleotides not matched to a gene: 11. The CDR3 loop spans 14 amino acids. Germline V gene sequence: CDR1 MDHEN, CDR2 SYDVKM. CDR3 coding DNA: TGTGCCAGTATCCGGGACAGGGGGACAGTGGAAGCTTTCTTT. This gives the protein CASIRDRGTVEAFF.